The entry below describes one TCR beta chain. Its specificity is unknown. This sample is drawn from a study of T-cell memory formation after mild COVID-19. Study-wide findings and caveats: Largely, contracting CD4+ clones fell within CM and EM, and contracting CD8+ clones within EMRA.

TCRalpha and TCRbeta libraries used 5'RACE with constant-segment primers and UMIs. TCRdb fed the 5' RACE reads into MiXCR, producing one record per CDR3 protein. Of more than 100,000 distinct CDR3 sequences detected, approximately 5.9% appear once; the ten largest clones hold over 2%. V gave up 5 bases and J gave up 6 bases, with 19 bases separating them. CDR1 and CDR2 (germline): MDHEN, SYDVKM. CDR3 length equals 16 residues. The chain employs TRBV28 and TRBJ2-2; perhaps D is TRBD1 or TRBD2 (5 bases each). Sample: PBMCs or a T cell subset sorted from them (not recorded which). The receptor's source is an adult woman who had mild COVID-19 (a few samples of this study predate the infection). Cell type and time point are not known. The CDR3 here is CASSPGGGLPAGELFF. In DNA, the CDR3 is TGTGCCAGCAGTCCAGGTGGGGGTCTTCCGGCCGGGGAGCTGTTTTTT.